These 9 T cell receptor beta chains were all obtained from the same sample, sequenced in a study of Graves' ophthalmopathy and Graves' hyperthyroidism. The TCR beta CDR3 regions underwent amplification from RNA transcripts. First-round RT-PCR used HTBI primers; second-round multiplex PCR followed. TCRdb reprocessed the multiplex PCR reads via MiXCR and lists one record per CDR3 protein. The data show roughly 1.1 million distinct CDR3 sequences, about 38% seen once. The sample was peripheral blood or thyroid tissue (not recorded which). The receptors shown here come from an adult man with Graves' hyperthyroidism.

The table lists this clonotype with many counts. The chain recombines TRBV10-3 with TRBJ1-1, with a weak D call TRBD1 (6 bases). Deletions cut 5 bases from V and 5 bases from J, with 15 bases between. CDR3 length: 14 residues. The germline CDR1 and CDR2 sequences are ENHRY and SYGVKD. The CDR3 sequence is CAISQHRVGTEAFF. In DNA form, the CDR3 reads TGTGCCATCAGTCAGCACAGGGTCGGGACTGAAGCTTTCTTT.

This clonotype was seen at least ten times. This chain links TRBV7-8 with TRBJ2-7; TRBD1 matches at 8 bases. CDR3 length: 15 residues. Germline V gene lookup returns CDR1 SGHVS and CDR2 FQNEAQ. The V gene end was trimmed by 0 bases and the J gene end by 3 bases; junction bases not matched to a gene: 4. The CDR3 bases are TGTGCCAGCAGCTTAGCCGCGGACAGGGACTACGAGCAGTACTTC. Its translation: CASSLAADRDYEQYF.

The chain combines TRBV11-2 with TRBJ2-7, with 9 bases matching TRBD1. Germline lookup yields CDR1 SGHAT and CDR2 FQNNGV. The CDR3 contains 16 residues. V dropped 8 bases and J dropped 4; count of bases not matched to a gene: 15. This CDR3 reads CASSLKDRGVLYEQYF. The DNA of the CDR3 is TGTGCCAGCTCACTCAAAGACAGGGGGGTCCTGTACGAGCAGTACTTC.

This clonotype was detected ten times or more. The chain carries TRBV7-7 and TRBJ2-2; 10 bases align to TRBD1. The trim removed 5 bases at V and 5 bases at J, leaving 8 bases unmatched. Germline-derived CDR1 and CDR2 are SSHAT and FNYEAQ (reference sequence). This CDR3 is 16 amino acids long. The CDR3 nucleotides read TGTGCCAGCAGCCGTACCGGGACAGGGGTTACCGGGGAGCTGTTTTTT. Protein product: CASSRTGTGVTGELFF. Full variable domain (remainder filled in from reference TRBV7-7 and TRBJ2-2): GAGVSQSPRYKVTKRGQDVTLRCDPISSHATLYWYQQALGQGPEFLTYFNYEAQPDKSGLPSDRFSAERPEGSISTLTIQRTEQRDSAMYRCASSRTGTGVTGELFFGEGSRLTVL.

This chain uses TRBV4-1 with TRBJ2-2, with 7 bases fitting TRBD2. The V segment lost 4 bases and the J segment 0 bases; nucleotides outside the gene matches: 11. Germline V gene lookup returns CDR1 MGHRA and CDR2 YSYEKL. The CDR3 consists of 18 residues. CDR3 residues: CASSRTQAGYSNTGELFF. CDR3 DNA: TGCGCCAGCAGCCGAACCCAAGCGGGGTACTCGAACACCGGGGAGCTGTTTTTT.

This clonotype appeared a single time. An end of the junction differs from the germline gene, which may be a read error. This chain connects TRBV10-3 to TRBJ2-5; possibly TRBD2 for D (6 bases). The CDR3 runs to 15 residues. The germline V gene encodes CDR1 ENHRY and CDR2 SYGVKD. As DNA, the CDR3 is TGTGCCAGCAGTCACCGAACTAGCCGCCGCGAGACCCAGTACTTC. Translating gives CASSHRTSRRETQYF.

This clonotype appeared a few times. CDR3 region: CASSQDGVKWNTEAFF. The CDR3 DNA reads as TGCGCCAGCAGCCAAGATGGGGTTAAATGGAACACTGAAGCTTTCTTT. This chain joins TRBV4-1 and TRBJ1-1; no firm D call. V was trimmed by 0 bases and J by 1 base, leaving 12 bases between them. CDR1 is MGHRA, CDR2 YSYEKL, per germline. This CDR3 spans 16 amino acids.

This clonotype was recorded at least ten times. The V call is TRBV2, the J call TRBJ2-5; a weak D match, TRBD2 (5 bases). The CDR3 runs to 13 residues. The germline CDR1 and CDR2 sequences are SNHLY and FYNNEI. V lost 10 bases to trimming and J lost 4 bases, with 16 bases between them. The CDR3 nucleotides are TGTGCCACCGAACTAGGGATGGGAGAGACCCAGTACTTC. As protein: CATELGMGETQYF.

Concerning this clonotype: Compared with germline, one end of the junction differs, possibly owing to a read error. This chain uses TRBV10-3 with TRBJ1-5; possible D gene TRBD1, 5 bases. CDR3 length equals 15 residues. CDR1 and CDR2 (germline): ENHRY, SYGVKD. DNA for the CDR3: TGTGCCAGCAGTTTTCTTGCAGGGCAAAATCAGCCCCAGCATTTT. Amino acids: CASSFLAGQNQPQHF.